This T cell receptor beta chain was found in a study of T cell responses to AZD1222 COVID-19 vaccine. Findings of the study overall: Repertoire sampling occurred only after the peak T cell response.

Germline-derived CDR1 and CDR2 are DFQATT and SNEGSKA (reference sequence). The CDR3 runs to 12 residues. Trimming removed 3 bases at V and 9 bases at J, with 12 bases between. The assay was immunoSEQ multiplex PCR, and TCRdb's table has in-frame clones only and misses some. The table records fewer than 150,000 clones, 70% to 90% of them present only once. A remark on this clone: Its antigen is not known.

The receptor comes from an adult who received the AZD1222 COVID-19 vaccine. V gene TRBV20-1 combines with J gene TRBJ2-1; unclear D gene. The sequenced sample was peripheral blood, obtained 28 days after the second AZD1222 dose. The CDR3 is CSASSYSVEQFF. The CDR3, as DNA: TGCAGTGCTAGTAGCTATTCGGTTGAGCAGTTCTTC.